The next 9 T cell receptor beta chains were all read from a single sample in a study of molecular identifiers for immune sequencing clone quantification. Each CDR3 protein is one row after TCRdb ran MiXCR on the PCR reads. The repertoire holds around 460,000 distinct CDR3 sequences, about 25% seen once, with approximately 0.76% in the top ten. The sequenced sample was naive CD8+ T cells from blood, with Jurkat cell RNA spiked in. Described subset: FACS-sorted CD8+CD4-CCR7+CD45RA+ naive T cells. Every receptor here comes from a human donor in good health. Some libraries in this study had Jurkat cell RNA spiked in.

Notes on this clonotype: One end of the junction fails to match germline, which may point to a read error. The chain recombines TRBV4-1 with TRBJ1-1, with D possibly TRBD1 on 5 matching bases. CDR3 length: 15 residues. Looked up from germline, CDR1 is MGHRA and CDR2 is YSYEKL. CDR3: CAGSSPSQGMGEAFF. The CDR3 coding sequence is TGCGCCGGCAGCTCACCTTCCCAGGGCATGGGGGAAGCTTTCTTT.

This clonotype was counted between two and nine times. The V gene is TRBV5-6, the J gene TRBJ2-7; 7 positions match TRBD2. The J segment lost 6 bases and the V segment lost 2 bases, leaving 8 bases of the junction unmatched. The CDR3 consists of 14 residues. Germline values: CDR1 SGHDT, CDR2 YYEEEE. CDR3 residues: CASSFGGVLGEQYF. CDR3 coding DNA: TGTGCCAGCAGCTTTGGGGGGGTTTTAGGCGAGCAGTACTTC.

CDR3 sequence (DNA): TGCGCCAGCAGCCAACTAGCGGGGGGGCGGTCAGATACGCAGTATTTT. Residues: CASSQLAGGRSDTQYF. The chain employs TRBV4-1 and TRBJ2-3; 12 nucleotides match TRBD2. CDR1 MGHRA and CDR2 YSYEKL come from the germline V gene. V lost 2 bases and J lost 4; bases outside the gene matches: 4. The CDR3 runs to 16 residues.

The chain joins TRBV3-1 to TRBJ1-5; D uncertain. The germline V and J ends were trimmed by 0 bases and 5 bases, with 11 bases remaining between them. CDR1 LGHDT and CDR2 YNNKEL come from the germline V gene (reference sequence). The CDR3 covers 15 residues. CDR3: CASSQEYRADQPQHF. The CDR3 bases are TGTGCCAGCAGCCAAGAATACAGAGCCGATCAGCCCCAGCATTTT.

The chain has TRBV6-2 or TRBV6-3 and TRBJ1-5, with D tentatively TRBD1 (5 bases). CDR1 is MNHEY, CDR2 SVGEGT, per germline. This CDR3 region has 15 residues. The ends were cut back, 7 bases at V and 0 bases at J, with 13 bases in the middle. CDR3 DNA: TGTGCCAGCACCCCAACAGGATCTAGCAATCAGCCCCAGCATTTT. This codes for CASTPTGSSNQPQHF.

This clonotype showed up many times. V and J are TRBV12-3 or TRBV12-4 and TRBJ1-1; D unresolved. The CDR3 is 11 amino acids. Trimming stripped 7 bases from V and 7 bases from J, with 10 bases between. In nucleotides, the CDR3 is TGTGCCAGCACGACGGGAAGTGAAGCTTTCTTT. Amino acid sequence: CASTTGSEAFF.

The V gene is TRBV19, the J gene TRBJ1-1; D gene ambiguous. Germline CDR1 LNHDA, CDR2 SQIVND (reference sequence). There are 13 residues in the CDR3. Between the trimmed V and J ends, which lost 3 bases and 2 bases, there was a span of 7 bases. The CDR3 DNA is TGTGCCAGTAGTATTAGAACCAACACTGAAGCTTTCTTT. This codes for CASSIRTNTEAFF.

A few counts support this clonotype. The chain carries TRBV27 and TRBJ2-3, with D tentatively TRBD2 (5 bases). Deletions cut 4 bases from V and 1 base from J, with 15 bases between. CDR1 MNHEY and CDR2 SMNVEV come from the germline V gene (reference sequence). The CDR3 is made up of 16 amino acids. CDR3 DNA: TGTGCCAGCAGTTCCAGAGGCCTAGCCCGCACAGATACGCAGTATTTT. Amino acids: CASSSRGLARTDTQYF.

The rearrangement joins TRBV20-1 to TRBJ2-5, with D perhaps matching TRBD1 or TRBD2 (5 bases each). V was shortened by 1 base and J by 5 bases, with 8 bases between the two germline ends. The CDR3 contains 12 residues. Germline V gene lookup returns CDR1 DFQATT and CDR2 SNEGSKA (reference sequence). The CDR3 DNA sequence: TGCAGTGCTAGAGGGGGACCGGAGACCCAGTACTTC. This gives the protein CSARGGPETQYF.